The 31 T cell receptor beta chains below come from one sample, sequenced in a study of T cell repertoires in cytomegalovirus infection. TCRdb fed the reads into MiXCR, producing one record per CDR3 protein. The sample shows more than 250,000 distinct CDR3 sequences, around a quarter of them seen only once. No cognate antigen is known for these TCRs. Sequencing was performed on cultured PBMCs, taken from culture after CMV antigen stimulation. The receptors stem from a human donor in good health (CMV status not recorded). Some clones in this sample may be carry-over from other donors' samples.

The J gene is TRBJ2-3, the V gene TRBV6-2 or TRBV6-3, with D possibly matching TRBD2 (5 bases). Deletions cut 5 bases from V and 0 bases from J, with 12 bases between. There are 15 residues in the CDR3. Germline V gene lookup returns CDR1 MNHEY and CDR2 SVGEGT. The DNA for the CDR3 is TGTGCCAGCAGTCCAACAAGGACTAGCACAGATACGCAGTATTTT. Protein sequence: CASSPTRTSTDTQYF.

There are many counts of this clonotype. The chain joins TRBV6-1 to TRBJ1-5; D uncertain. This CDR3 is 14 amino acids long. The germline CDR1 and CDR2 sequences are MNHNS and SASEGT. Trimming pared 3 bases from V and 8 bases from J, leaving 14 bases between. CDR3 nucleotide sequence: TGTGCCAGCAGTGATGTACAGCTTTGGGAGCCCCAGCATTTT. Translation gives CASSDVQLWEPQHF.

Note on this clonotype: Its ends do not fully match the called genes, so a read error is possible. The rearrangement links TRBV9 to TRBJ2-3; TRBD1 agrees at 9 bases. The CDR3 runs to 15 residues. Germline V gene data show CDR1 as SGDLS and CDR2 as YYNGEE. The chain's CDR3 is CASSGQGGATDTRYF. The CDR3 coding sequence is TGTGCCAGCAGCGGACAGGGGGGGGCCACAGATACGCGGTATTTT.

This clonotype was found a few times. V is TRBV28 and J is TRBJ1-1; 11 bases line up with TRBD1. The V and J ends lost 4 bases and 10 bases, in that order; junction bases with no gene match: 8. CDR3 length equals 14 residues. Per germline, CDR1 MDHEN and CDR2 SYDVKM. The CDR3 bases are TGTGCCAGCAGTTCTGGACAGGGGGCATTCGGAGCTTTCTTT. Translation: CASSSGQGAFGAFF.

The V and J genes are TRBV13 and TRBJ2-5; D is perhaps TRBD1 (5 bases). The CDR3 spans 15 residues. V gave up 5 bases and J gave up 0 bases, with 13 bases separating them. Germline assignment: CDR1 PRHDT and CDR2 FYEKMQ (reference sequence). The CDR3 reads CASSLSGAYQETQYF. The CDR3 DNA sequence: TGTGCCAGCAGCCTCTCTGGGGCGTACCAAGAGACCCAGTACTTC.

The rearrangement links TRBV7-9 to TRBJ1-4; a possible D gene is TRBD1 (5 bases). This CDR3 has 15 residues. Germline lookup yields CDR1 SEHNR and CDR2 FQNEAQ (reference sequence). Trimming left V 2 bases short and J 0 bases short, with 7 bases between. In DNA, the CDR3 is TGTGCCAGCAGCTTACAGGGTACAACTAATGAAAAACTGTTTTTT. It yields the protein CASSLQGTTNEKLFF.

This clonotype was detected many times. The CDR3 DNA follows: TGTGCCAGCAGCCTAAGGGACTCTTGGGGGGAGCTGTTTTTT. Amino acid sequence: CASSLRDSWGELFF. This chain joins TRBV9 and TRBJ2-2; the D gene is possibly TRBD2 (6 bases). V lost 4 bases, J lost 8 bases, and 15 bases lay in between. This CDR3 region has 14 residues. Germline V gives CDR1 SGDLS, CDR2 YYNGEE.

Many counts were recorded for this clonotype. The genes are TRBV7-2 and TRBJ1-3; no firm D call. Germline V lookup: CDR1 SGHTA, CDR2 FQGNSA. V lost 2 bases and J lost 0, with 8 bases in between. The CDR3 has 15 amino acids. In DNA, the CDR3 is TGTGCCAGCAGCTTAAGAAGAGCCTCTGGAAACACCATATATTTT. It encodes CASSLRRASGNTIYF.

This clonotype has just a few counts. The chain couples TRBV11-3 to TRBJ2-5; D ambiguous. Between the trimmed V and J ends, which lost 3 bases and 4 bases, there was a span of 6 bases. The CDR3 sequence is 12 residues long. CDR1 is SGHNT, CDR2 YENEEA, per germline. This chain's CDR3 is CASSFIGETQYF. The DNA of the CDR3 is TGTGCCAGCAGCTTTATTGGAGAGACCCAGTACTTC.

The chain uses TRBV6-5 and TRBJ2-3, with 12 bases that match TRBD2. Germline V gene lookup returns CDR1 MNHEY and CDR2 SVGAGI. The CDR3 contains 17 residues. V was clipped by 0 bases and J by 3 bases; unmatched bases: 4. The CDR3 DNA is TGTGCCAGCAGTTACTCCGGACTAGCGGGGATGACAGATACGCAGTATTTT. It translates to CASSYSGLAGMTDTQYF.

CDR3 loop: CASSPYISKNLPPGPIGELFF. In nucleotides, the CDR3 is TGTGCCAGCAGTCCCTATATTTCAAAGAATCTTCCCCCGGGGCCTATTGGGGAGCTGTTTTTT. The chain carries TRBV27 and TRBJ2-2; tentatively, D is TRBD1 or TRBD2 (5 bases each). Germline V lookup: CDR1 MNHEY, CDR2 SMNVEV (reference sequence). The CDR3 sequence is 21 residues long. V lost 5 bases, J lost 8 bases, and 36 bases lay in between.

The rearrangement uses TRBV6-2 or TRBV6-3 and TRBJ1-5, with TRBD1 as a possible D gene (6 bases). The CDR3 consists of 14 residues. Germline CDR1 is MNHEY and CDR2 is SVGEGT. Trimming left V 2 bases short and J 4 bases short, with 9 bases between. The CDR3, as DNA: TGTGCCAGCAGTTACGGGGACATAAATCAGCCCCAGCATTTT. It encodes CASSYGDINQPQHF.

This clonotype was seen a few times. J is TRBJ2-1 and V is TRBV19, with D uncertain. CDR3 length: 13 amino acids. Germline V gene data show CDR1 as LNHDA and CDR2 as SQIVND (reference sequence). V lost 4 bases to trimming and J lost 3 bases, with 7 bases between them. The CDR3 bases are TGTGCCAGTAGTACAGCCGTCTACAATGAGCAGTTCTTC. Protein: CASSTAVYNEQFF.

This clonotype was found once. The V gene is TRBV6-5, the J gene TRBJ2-1; possibly TRBD1 for D (6 bases). Trimming removed 10 bases from V and 5 bases from J, with 15 bases in between. Germline V gene sequence: CDR1 MNHEY, CDR2 SVGAGI. This CDR3 has 13 amino acids. CDR3 sequence: CAITDSFDNEQFF. For the CDR3, the DNA is TGTGCCATTACGGACAGCTTCGACAATGAGCAGTTCTTC.

This rearrangement joins TRBV7-9 to TRBJ2-7, with a tentative D call TRBD2 (6 bases). Trimming cost V 5 bases and J 0 bases, with 17 bases left between them. This CDR3 spans 16 amino acids. Germline V gene sequence: CDR1 SEHNR, CDR2 FQNEAQ (reference sequence). In nucleotides, the CDR3 is TGTGCCAGCAGCCCGCCTAGCGTCAAGGGCTCCTACGAGCAGTACGTC. It codes for CASSPPSVKGSYEQYV.

The V gene is TRBV7-2, the J gene TRBJ2-2, with 10 bases fitting TRBD2. V was pared by 5 bases and J by 3 bases, with 6 bases of the junction left unmatched. There are 16 residues in the CDR3. Germline lookup yields CDR1 SGHTA and CDR2 FQGNSA. The CDR3 sequence is CASSKGTSAYTGELFF. The CDR3 DNA follows: TGTGCCAGCAGCAAAGGGACTAGCGCTTACACCGGGGAGCTGTTTTTT.

The chain uses TRBV6-2 or TRBV6-3 and TRBJ1-1; no clear D. The CDR3 consists of 16 residues. The germline V gene has CDR1 MNHEY and CDR2 SVGEGT. The V and J ends lost 7 bases and 0 bases respectively, with 18 bases between them. In nucleotides, the CDR3 is TGTGCCAGCAAATACGCGACTTGGAATATGAACACTGAAGCTTTCTTT. It translates to CASKYATWNMNTEAFF.

This clonotype was observed at least ten times. The chain joins TRBV7-2 to TRBJ1-3, with D uncertain. This CDR3 has 15 amino acids. The V end lost 1 base, the J end lost 0 bases, and 7 bases lay between the germline ends. CDR1 SGHTA and CDR2 FQGNSA come from the germline V gene. This chain's CDR3 is CASSLVHTSGNTIYF. CDR3 bases: TGTGCCAGCAGCTTAGTACATACCTCTGGAAACACCATATATTTT.

Ten or more counts support this clonotype. The chain employs TRBV7-9 and TRBJ2-5, with TRBD2 identical over 11 bases. The CDR3 loop spans 15 amino acids. Per germline, CDR1 SEHNR and CDR2 FQNEAQ (reference sequence). V shed 4 bases and J 4 bases; nucleotides not matched to a gene: 5. CDR3 region: CASSSTSGKGETQYF. CDR3 nucleotide sequence: TGTGCCAGCAGCTCGACTAGCGGGAAGGGAGAGACCCAGTACTTC.

The rearrangement uses TRBV11-1 and TRBJ2-3; 13 bases are a match to TRBD2. This CDR3 is 14 amino acids long. Germline loops: CDR1 SGHAT, CDR2 FQDESV (reference sequence). V lost 5 bases and J lost 5; bases outside the gene matches: 1. The CDR3 is CASSRTSGGDTQYF. CDR3 DNA sequence: TGTGCCAGCAGCCGGACTAGCGGGGGAGATACGCAGTATTTT.

This clonotype was counted between two and nine times. The chain uses TRBV12-3 or TRBV12-4 and TRBJ2-1, with 13 positions matching TRBD2. The CDR3 runs to 15 residues. The junction had 5 bases not matched to a gene; V was cut back by 5 bases and J by 7 bases. The CDR3 here is CASSRTSGRRNEQFF. The CDR3 DNA is TGTGCCAGCAGTAGGACTAGCGGGAGAAGGAATGAGCAGTTCTTC.

This chain links TRBV7-9 with TRBJ2-1, with D perhaps TRBD2 (5 bases). V was shortened by 3 bases and J by 0 bases, with 9 bases between the two germline ends. In germline, CDR1 is SEHNR, CDR2 FQNEAQ (reference sequence). The CDR3 runs 15 residues. DNA for the CDR3: TGTGCCAGCAGCTTTCGGGGTGTCTCCTACAATGAGCAGTTCTTC. The encoded protein is CASSFRGVSYNEQFF.

The J gene is TRBJ2-3, the V gene TRBV2; D call uncertain. Trimming removed 4 bases from V and 10 bases from J, with 9 bases in between. Germline lookup yields CDR1 SNHLY and CDR2 FYNNEI. This CDR3 is 11 amino acids long. The CDR3 spells CASSARVAQYF. Here the CDR3 DNA reads TGTGCCAGCAGTGCGAGAGTTGCGCAGTATTTT.

The chain recombines TRBV2 with TRBJ2-7; TRBD1 matches 8 bases. Per germline, CDR1 SNHLY and CDR2 FYNNEI. This CDR3 has 13 residues. J was trimmed by 6 bases and V by 6 bases; bases with no gene match: 7. CDR3 bases: TGTGCCAGCAGGGCCAGGGGGCCTCTCGAGCAGTACGTC. This translates into CASRARGPLEQYV.

This clonotype was seen ten or more times. The J gene is TRBJ2-1, the V gene TRBV6-2 or TRBV6-3; D perhaps matches TRBD1 (6 bases). From germline, CDR1 is MNHEY and CDR2 SVGEGT. The CDR3 extends over 14 amino acids. V was pared by 5 bases and J by 5 bases, with 13 bases between. This CDR3 is CASSRRQEHNEQFF. The CDR3 nucleotides read TGTGCCAGCAGTCGACGACAGGAACACAATGAGCAGTTCTTC.

The V and J genes are TRBV12-3 or TRBV12-4 and TRBJ2-1, with 8 bases fitting TRBD1. The ends lost 4 bases at V and 0 bases at J; junction bases unmatched: 5. This CDR3 spans 16 amino acids. The CDR3 DNA is TGTGCCAGCAGTTCCAACCAGGGGGCCTCCTACAATGAGCAGTTCTTC. The encoded protein is CASSSNQGASYNEQFF.

This rearrangement joins TRBV4-3 to TRBJ1-2, with 9 bases aligning to TRBD1. CDR3 size: 15 residues. V dropped 1 base and J dropped 8; count of bases not matched to a gene: 8. CDR1 and CDR2 from the germline V gene are LGHNA and YSLEER. The CDR3 reads CASSQGLGQGGGYTF. The CDR3 coding sequence is TGCGCCAGCAGCCAAGGTCTGGGACAGGGAGGAGGCTACACCTTC.

This clonotype appeared many times. The rearrangement links TRBV7-2 to TRBJ2-7; 10 bases are shared with TRBD2. Losses at the gene ends were 5 bases for V and 2 bases for J; bases not matched to a gene: 3. The CDR3 is 14 residues long. The germline V gene has CDR1 SGHTA and CDR2 FQGNSA. The CDR3, as DNA: TGTGCCAGCAGCAGGGGACTAGCGACCTACGAGCAGTACTTC. Its translation: CASSRGLATYEQYF.

The chain is built from TRBV28 and TRBJ2-1; TRBD2 matches 16 bases. The V segment lost 8 bases and the J segment 4 bases; nucleotides outside the gene matches: 5. Germline V CDR1 and CDR2: MDHEN, SYDVKM. The CDR3 is made up of 16 amino acids. The CDR3 DNA sequence: TGTGCCAGCGGGGGGACTAGCGGGAGGGGGTACAATGAGCAGTTCTTC. This gives the protein CASGGTSGRGYNEQFF.

This clonotype was detected many times. The chain combines TRBV7-2 with TRBJ2-7, with D tentatively TRBD1 (6 bases). The V end was cut by 5 bases, the J end by 2 bases, with 13 bases between. The CDR3 loop spans 14 amino acids. Germline-derived CDR1 and CDR2 are SGHTA and FQGNSA. The DNA of the CDR3 is TGTGCCAGCAGCCTCCAGACAGGAACCTACGAGCAGTACTTC. Its translation: CASSLQTGTYEQYF.

This clonotype has just a few counts. This chain uses TRBV5-5 with TRBJ2-1, with TRBD2 identical over 14 bases. The CDR3 runs 17 residues. CDR1 and CDR2 (germline): SGHKS, YYEKEE (reference sequence). Germline trimming cut 0 bases from V and 4 bases from J; bases unmatched to any gene: 3. The chain's CDR3 is CASSLAGTSGRYNEQFF. In nucleotides, the CDR3 is TGTGCCAGCAGCTTGGCCGGGACTAGCGGGAGATACAATGAGCAGTTCTTC.